Below, 25 T cell receptor beta chains from the same sample are listed, as sequenced in a study of T-cell reconstitution after alpha-beta-depleted transplantation in children (dated by TCRdb to the mid-2010s). These receptors' targets are unknown. Per the publication, the time point label means: day 60 (about 2 months) after transplantation. The treatment or condition label here, explained by the study, means: allogeneic hematopoietic cell transplantation with graft depleted of TCRalphabeta T cells and CD19 B cells. Receptor amplification or capture employed PCR. The run used an Illumina HiSeq 2500. Molecular barcoding was employed in the preparation of TCR libraries, with unique molecular identifiers being used to normalize TCRbeta repertoire quantification. The public reads were run again by TCRdb, first through fastp at Q25 and then through MiXCR, and only productive beta chains were kept. Records with the same CDR3 protein are collapsed into one entry carrying the most frequent genes and DNA. Recorded for this sample are fewer than 35,000 distinct CDR3 sequences; around 6.6% of them occurred a single time. The ten top clones hold roughly 27% of the sample.

Results and caveats for the whole study, not just this receptor: The apparently early recovery of alphabetaT-cell counts about two months after transplant reportedly depended on only several hundred rapidly expanded clones that came from non-depleted graft cells.

The sample in question was peripheral blood, obtained 60 days after TCRalphabeta/CD19-depleted stem cell transplant. The source of these receptors is a child under two years old who had a stem cell transplant for acute myeloid leukemia, so the T cells may come from the graft donor.

This clonotype was seen repeatedly, ten times or more. The gene calls are TRBV5-1 and TRBJ2-7; TRBD1 is a possible D gene (6 bases). From germline, CDR1 is SGHRS and CDR2 YFSETQ. With 1 base removed from V and 2 bases from J, the gap between germline ends came to 7 bases. This CDR3 region has 13 residues. CDR3 coding DNA: TGCGCCAGCAGCTTGTCAGGGGCCTACGAGCAGTACTTC. This gives the protein CASSLSGAYEQYF. Filled out from reference TRBV5-1 and TRBJ2-7, the complete variable domain reads KAGVTQTPRYLIKTRGQQVTLSCSPISGHRSVSWYQQTPGQGLQFLFEYFSETQRNKGNFPGRFSGRQFSNSRSEMNVSTLELGDSALYLCASSLSGAYEQYFGPGTRLTVT.

This clonotype was observed many times. The chain carries TRBV7-9 and TRBJ2-3; D remains unclear. The CDR3 has 12 residues. Trimming removed 7 bases at V and 1 base at J, with 6 bases between. Looked up from germline, CDR1 is SEHNR and CDR2 is FQNEAQ (reference sequence). CDR3 in amino acids: CASTLGTDTQYF. CDR3 DNA: TGTGCCAGCACCCTTGGCACAGATACGCAGTATTTT.

In this sample, this clonotype turned up many times. This chain connects TRBV27 to TRBJ2-7; TRBD1 matches 8 bases. CDR3 size: 14 residues. CDR1 and CDR2 from the germline V gene are MNHEY and SMNVEV (reference sequence). The ends lost 1 base at V and 1 base at J; junction bases unmatched: 0. CDR3 DNA: TGTGCCAGCAGTTTATGGACAGGGTCCTACGAGCAGTACTTC. Translation gives CASSLWTGSYEQYF.

This clonotype was detected many times. The chain is built from TRBV2 and TRBJ2-1; D uncertain. Germline-derived CDR1 and CDR2 are SNHLY and FYNNEI. With 6 bases removed from V and 3 bases from J, the gap between germline ends came to 12 bases. The CDR3 totals 14 residues. The CDR3 loop is CASRRRLIYNEQFF. As DNA, the CDR3 is TGTGCCAGCAGGAGACGTCTGATCTACAATGAGCAGTTCTTC.

The rearrangement joins TRBV5-1 to TRBJ1-5; 11 bases fit TRBD1. Germline assignment: CDR1 SGHRS and CDR2 YFSETQ. This CDR3 comprises 16 residues. Trimming took 0 bases from V and 6 from J; bases not matched to a gene: 5. The CDR3 sequence is CASSLAGQGAGQPQHF. The CDR3 DNA reads as TGCGCCAGCAGCTTGGCCGGACAGGGGGCCGGTCAGCCCCAGCATTTT.

This clonotype was counted ten times or more. V and J are TRBV3-1 and TRBJ2-1; D is undetermined. Between the trimmed V and J ends, which lost 0 bases and 1 base, there was a span of 7 bases. The CDR3 consists of 15 residues. The V gene's germline CDR1 is LGHDT and CDR2 YNNKEL (reference sequence). The DNA of the CDR3 is TGTGCCAGCAGCCAAGACCCCGGTTCCTACAATGAGCAGTTCTTC. Amino acid sequence: CASSQDPGSYNEQFF.

This clonotype was seen a single time. The chain links TRBV24-1 to TRBJ2-7, with 7 bases identical to TRBD1. The V and J ends lost 7 bases and 4 bases, in that order; junction bases with no gene match: 6. Per germline, CDR1 KGHDR and CDR2 SFDVKD. This CDR3 is built from 13 residues. CDR3 nucleotide sequence: TGTGCCACCAGAACCGGGACAGATTACGAGCAGTACTTC. Amino acids: CATRTGTDYEQYF.

This clonotype was detected a few times. The V gene is TRBV27, the J gene TRBJ2-6, with a possible D match to TRBD2 (5 bases). The CDR3 runs 14 residues. Germline CDR1 reads MNHEY; CDR2 reads SMNVEV (reference sequence). With 5 bases removed from V and 4 bases from J, the gap between germline ends came to 9 bases. CDR3 DNA sequence: TGTGCCAGCAGTCCCCGGGGAGGGGCCAACGTCCTGACTTTC. Residues: CASSPRGGANVLTF.

This clonotype was seen many times. J is TRBJ2-2 and V is TRBV3-1, with a tentative D call TRBD1 (6 bases). There are 16 residues in the CDR3. V shed 2 bases and J shed 1 base, with 11 bases lying between them. The germline gives CDR1 LGHDT, CDR2 YNNKEL (reference sequence). The CDR3 spells CASSQTGTRNTGELFF. The CDR3 coding sequence is TGTGCCAGCAGCCAAACAGGGACGAGGAACACCGGGGAGCTGTTTTTT.

Details on this clonotype: Given a much more abundant clone one base away, this may be a read error. This rearrangement joins TRBV4-3 to TRBJ2-2; TRBD2 is a possible D gene (6 bases). CDR3 size: 16 residues. Germline V lookup: CDR1 LGHNA, CDR2 YSLEER. The CDR3 nucleotides read TGCGCCAGCAGCCAAGGACTAGTTGCGAACACCGGGGAGCCGTTTTTT. Its protein is CASSQGLVANTGEPFF.

This clonotype was seen repeatedly, ten times or more. The gene calls are TRBV12-3 or TRBV12-4 and TRBJ2-4, with D perhaps TRBD1 (6 bases). V was cut by 8 bases and J by 9 bases, with 17 bases left in between. CDR3 length equals 13 residues. Written as DNA, the CDR3 is TGTGCCAGCTCCTACAGGGTTCGAGGCATTCAGTACTTC. Its translation: CASSYRVRGIQYF.

This clonotype was picked up a small number of times. This chain connects TRBV9 to TRBJ2-1; 10 bases are shared with TRBD2. The germline gives CDR1 SGDLS, CDR2 YYNGEE. J lost 2 bases, V lost 0 bases, and 8 bases had no gene match. The CDR3 is 18 amino acids. For the CDR3, the DNA is TGTGCCAGCAGCGTAGGTCCTAGCGGGAGCAAGACCTACAATGAGCAGTTCTTC. Translated, it gives CASSVGPSGSKTYNEQFF.

In its sample, this clonotype was seen many times. The chain uses TRBV6-2 or TRBV6-3 and TRBJ2-5, with D maybe TRBD2 (5 bases). V was clipped by 2 bases and J by 4 bases, with 11 bases between them. Germline CDR1 is MNHEY and CDR2 is SVGEGT. This CDR3 region has 14 residues. The CDR3 spells CASSYVRSGETQYF. Written as DNA, the CDR3 is TGTGCCAGCAGTTACGTCCGGAGCGGAGAGACCCAGTACTTC.

At least ten counts were recorded for this clonotype. The V gene is TRBV7-2, the J gene TRBJ2-7, with D maybe TRBD1 (6 bases). The CDR3 has 13 amino acids. Trimming took off 3 bases at V and 2 bases at J, with 8 bases between the two ends. Germline lookup yields CDR1 SGHTA and CDR2 FQGNSA. CDR3 nucleotides: TGTGCCAGCAGCTTTGCAGGGGCCTACGAGCAGTACTTC. It specifies CASSFAGAYEQYF.

This clonotype occurred many times. This chain joins TRBV25-1 and TRBJ2-7, with D perhaps TRBD1 (5 bases). The ends were cut back, 9 bases at V and 4 bases at J, with 10 bases in the middle. Germline CDR1 MGHDK, CDR2 SYGVNS. The CDR3 is 11 amino acids. Here the CDR3 reads CASIGAYEQYF. Written as DNA, the CDR3 is TGTGCCAGTATTGGGGCGTACGAGCAGTACTTC.

This clonotype was recorded at least ten times. The chain combines TRBV7-9 with TRBJ2-2, with D tentatively TRBD2 (5 bases). Trimming took 5 bases from V and 5 from J, leaving 12 bases between them. From germline, CDR1 is SEHNR and CDR2 FQNEAQ (reference sequence). The CDR3 has 14 amino acids. The CDR3 sequence: CASSPWTETGELFF. The CDR3 DNA reads TGTGCCAGCAGCCCGTGGACTGAGACCGGGGAGCTGTTTTTT.

This clonotype appeared many times. The chain combines TRBV5-1 with TRBJ2-3; 7 nucleotides line up with TRBD2. From germline, CDR1 is SGHRS and CDR2 YFSETQ. The CDR3 runs 15 residues. V lost 2 bases, J lost 2 bases, and 5 bases stayed unmatched. CDR3 sequence (DNA): TGCGCCAGCAGCTTCCCAGCGGGGTCCACAGATACGCAGTATTTT. Amino acids: CASSFPAGSTDTQYF.

Many counts were recorded for this clonotype. DNA of the CDR3: TGTGCCAGCAGCGTAGCTGCAGGATACGAGCAGTACTTC. It translates to CASSVAAGYEQYF. The chain has TRBV9 and TRBJ2-7, with D unresolved. This CDR3 has 13 amino acids. Trimming shortened V by 0 bases and J by 4 bases, and 8 bases separated the two germline ends. Germline V CDR1 and CDR2: SGDLS, YYNGEE. Looking up the rest from reference TRBV9 and TRBJ2-7 gives the full variable domain: DSGVTQTPKHLITATGQRVTLRCSPRSGDLSVYWYQQSLDQGLQFLIQYYNGEERAKGNILERFSAQQFPDLHSELNLSSLELGDSALYFCASSVAAGYEQYFGPGTRLTVT.

In this sample, this clonotype turned up a few times. The chain couples TRBV30 to TRBJ2-7, with D possibly TRBD1 on 6 matching bases. The V gene lost 0 bases and the J gene lost 4 bases, with 13 bases spanning the gap. The CDR3 length is 14 residues. Germline CDR1 GTSNPN, CDR2 SVGIG (reference sequence). This CDR3 is CAWSVIQGNYEQYF. CDR3 nucleotides: TGTGCCTGGAGTGTAATACAGGGAAATTACGAGCAGTACTTC.

A few counts support this clonotype. V gene TRBV20-1 combines with J gene TRBJ2-1; TRBD2 aligns across 8 bases. In germline, CDR1 is DFQATT, CDR2 SNEGSKA (reference sequence). The ends lost 3 bases at V and 3 bases at J; junction bases unmatched: 4. The CDR3 has 14 residues. CDR3 residues: CSASSLAGYNEQFF. CDR3 coding DNA: TGCAGTGCTAGCAGTCTAGCGGGCTACAATGAGCAGTTCTTC.

This clonotype was detected many times. CDR3 nucleotide sequence: TGTGCCAGCAGCCACGGGAATGAGCAGTTCTTC. Translating it yields CASSHGNEQFF. V gene TRBV6-6 combines with J gene TRBJ2-1, with unresolved D. The CDR3 runs to 11 residues. Germline V gives CDR1 MNHNY, CDR2 SVGAGI (reference sequence). V was trimmed by 6 bases and J by 7 bases, leaving 7 bases between them.

In its sample, this clonotype was seen a few times. The V call is TRBV28, the J call TRBJ1-5; D not certain. CDR3 size: 16 residues. The V gene lost 2 bases and the J gene lost 0 bases, with 11 bases spanning the gap. In germline, CDR1 is MDHEN, CDR2 SYDVKM. CDR3 in amino acids: CASSLRGSFSNQPQHF. For the CDR3, the DNA is TGTGCCAGCAGTTTACGCGGCAGTTTTAGCAATCAGCCCCAGCATTTT.

This clonotype occurred many times. CDR3 loop: CASSQGGWVDEQYF. Written as DNA, the CDR3 is TGCGCCAGCAGCCAAGGCGGATGGGTTGACGAGCAGTACTTC. V is TRBV4-3 and J is TRBJ2-7; unclear D gene. Germline V gene data show CDR1 as LGHNA and CDR2 as YSLEER. This CDR3 spans 14 amino acids. V lost 1 base and J 5 bases, leaving 12 bases between the germline ends.

This clonotype was recorded many times. The chain is built from TRBV7-9 and TRBJ2-1; unclear D gene. This CDR3 spans 13 amino acids. Germline V lookup: CDR1 SEHNR, CDR2 FQNEAQ (reference sequence). V was shortened by 0 bases and J by 8 bases, with 8 bases between the two germline ends. Written as DNA, the CDR3 is TGTGCCAGCAGCTTAGCGAGACGGGATGAGCAGTTCTTC. Its protein is CASSLARRDEQFF.

In its sample, this clonotype was seen many times. J is TRBJ1-5 and V is TRBV11-2, with unresolved D. The CDR3 has 13 amino acids. V was cut by 6 bases and J by 3 bases, with 9 bases left in between. The germline CDR1 and CDR2 sequences are SGHAT and FQNNGV. This CDR3 is CASSWYSNQPQHF. The CDR3 DNA follows: TGTGCCAGCAGTTGGTATTCCAATCAGCCCCAGCATTTT.